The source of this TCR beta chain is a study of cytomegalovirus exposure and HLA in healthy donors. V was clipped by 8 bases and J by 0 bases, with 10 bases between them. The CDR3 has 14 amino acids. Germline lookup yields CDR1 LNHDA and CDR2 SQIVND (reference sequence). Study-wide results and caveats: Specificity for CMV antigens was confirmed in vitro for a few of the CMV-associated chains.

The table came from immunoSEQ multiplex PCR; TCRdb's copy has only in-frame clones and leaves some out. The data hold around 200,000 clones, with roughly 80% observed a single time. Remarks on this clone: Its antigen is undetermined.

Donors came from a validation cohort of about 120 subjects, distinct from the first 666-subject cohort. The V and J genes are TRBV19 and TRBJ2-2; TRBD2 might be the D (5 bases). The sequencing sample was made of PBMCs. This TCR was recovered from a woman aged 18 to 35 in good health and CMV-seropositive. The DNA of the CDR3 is TGTGCCAGTGCCGCTAGCACGAACACCGGGGAGCTGTTTTTT. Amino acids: CASAASTNTGELFF.